The rows below give T cell receptor beta chains drawn from one sample of a study of OX40 agonist ivuxolimab in advanced cancers. Only in-frame clones appear in the TCRdb table, and some are missing; sequencing was by immunoSEQ multiplex PCR. The sample lists approximately 89,000 clones; more than 70% were seen once. Sequencing used CD4+ or CD8+ T cells sorted from blood, obtained in a trial of the OX40 agonist ivuxolimab. The source of these receptors is an adult with an advanced solid tumor such as melanoma, head and neck, liver or kidney cancer. The CDR3 runs from the conserved cysteine through the conserved F or W. Fields, in order: CDR3 DNA, CDR3 protein, clone size, J gene, D gene, V gene. D genes are given only for firm matches. Not all rows give a size; the values are once, few, many and, for expanded clones, a class.

CDR3 DNA: TGCGCCAGCAGCTTGGATAGCGGGGGTGGGACCCAGTACTTC; CDR3 protein: CASSLDSGGGTQYF; clone size: NA; J gene: TRBJ2-5; D gene: TRBD2; V gene: TRBV5-1
CDR3 DNA: TGCGCCAGCAGCCCCGGGACCTCGAACACTGAAGCTTTCTTT; CDR3 protein: CASSPGTSNTEAFF; clone size: once; J gene: TRBJ1-1; D gene: NA; V gene: TRBV5-1
CDR3 DNA: TGTGCCAGCTCACCATCGGGGGCCAACTATGGCTACACCTTC; CDR3 protein: CASSPSGANYGYTF; clone size: NA; J gene: TRBJ1-2; D gene: NA; V gene: TRBV18
CDR3 DNA: TGTGCCAGCAGCTTAGCAGAGGTTGGTCAGCCCCAGCATTTT; CDR3 protein: CASSLAEVGQPQHF; clone size: few; J gene: TRBJ1-5; D gene: NA; V gene: TRBV7-9
CDR3 DNA: TGTGCCAACAGAACAGGTCTAGGGGCCAACGTCCTGACTTTC; CDR3 protein: CANRTGLGANVLTF; clone size: NA; J gene: TRBJ2-6; D gene: NA; V gene: TRBV27
CDR3 DNA: TGTGCCAGCAGTGATCCCGGGGGCGGTTATAATTCACCCCTCCACTTT; CDR3 protein: CASSDPGGGYNSPLHF; clone size: NA; J gene: TRBJ1-6; D gene: NA; V gene: TRBV2
CDR3 DNA: TGTGCCAGCTCACCAGGGACAGGGTCAACCGGGGCCAACGTCCTGACTTTC; CDR3 protein: CASSPGTGSTGANVLTF; clone size: NA; J gene: TRBJ2-6; D gene: TRBD1; V gene: TRBV18
CDR3 DNA: TGTGCCAGCAGTTATCGGGGGGGCTTCCAAGAGACCCAGTACTTC; CDR3 protein: CASSYRGGFQETQYF; clone size: NA; J gene: TRBJ2-5; D gene: TRBD2; V gene: TRBV6-5
CDR3 DNA: TGTGCCAGTAGTTCACGAGGCCTCAATCAGCCCCAGCATTTT; CDR3 protein: CASSSRGLNQPQHF; clone size: NA; J gene: TRBJ1-5; D gene: NA; V gene: TRBV19
CDR3 DNA: TGTGCCAGCAGCAGCGTGGGCGATCAGCCCCAGCATTTT; CDR3 protein: CASSSVGDQPQHF; clone size: NA; J gene: TRBJ1-5; D gene: NA; V gene: TRBV7-2
CDR3 DNA: TGTGCCAGCAGCCCTGGACAGCTCTATGGCTACACCTTC; CDR3 protein: CASSPGQLYGYTF; clone size: NA; J gene: TRBJ1-2; D gene: NA; V gene: TRBV7-8
CDR3 DNA: TGTGCCAGCAGCGTCCCGGAGACCAGGGGCTACACCTTC; CDR3 protein: CASSVPETRGYTF; clone size: NA; J gene: TRBJ1-2; D gene: NA; V gene: TRBV9
CDR3 DNA: TGTGCCAGCAGTGATCTAGGGGGCGCTAGGCATGGCTACACCTTC; CDR3 protein: CASSDLGGARHGYTF; clone size: NA; J gene: TRBJ1-2; D gene: TRBD1; V gene: TRBV6-1
CDR3 DNA: TGTGCCAGCAGTGAGCTCAGCCCTTTGTATGGCTACACCTTC; CDR3 protein: CASSELSPLYGYTF; clone size: once; J gene: TRBJ1-2; D gene: NA; V gene: TRBV2
CDR3 DNA: TGCGCCAGCAGCGGGGACAGGGGCGATGAAAAACTGTTTTTT; CDR3 protein: CASSGDRGDEKLFF; clone size: NA; J gene: TRBJ1-4; D gene: TRBD1; V gene: TRBV5-1
CDR3 DNA: TGTGCCAGCAGTGAGGGGGCGATCCCTGGCAATCAGCCCCAGCATTTT; CDR3 protein: CASSEGAIPGNQPQHF; clone size: once; J gene: TRBJ1-5; D gene: TRBD1; V gene: TRBV13
CDR3 DNA: TGTGCCTGGAGCCTCTCTGGGGCCAACGTCCTGACTTTC; CDR3 protein: CAWSLSGANVLTF; clone size: NA; J gene: TRBJ2-6; D gene: NA; V gene: TRBV30
CDR3 DNA: TGTGCCAGCAGCTCGACTAGTAGGCCAGATACGCAGTATTTT; CDR3 protein: CASSSTSRPDTQYF; clone size: NA; J gene: TRBJ2-3; D gene: NA; V gene: TRBV5-4
CDR3 DNA: TGTGCCAGCAGCTTAGGGTCGTCTAGCGGGGGGTACGAGCAGTACTTC; CDR3 protein: CASSLGSSSGGYEQYF; clone size: few; J gene: TRBJ2-7; D gene: TRBD2; V gene: TRBV11-3
CDR3 DNA: TGTGCCAGCTCACCGATACAGGGACAAGAGACCCAGTACTTC; CDR3 protein: CASSPIQGQETQYF; clone size: NA; J gene: TRBJ2-5; D gene: NA; V gene: TRBV18
CDR3 DNA: TGTGCCAGCAGTTGGGACAGGGACGCTTCACCCCTCCACTTT; CDR3 protein: CASSWDRDASPLHF; clone size: NA; J gene: TRBJ1-6; D gene: TRBD1; V gene: TRBV28
CDR3 DNA: TGTGCCAGCAGTAACTCAGACTACGAGCAGTACTTC; CDR3 protein: CASSNSDYEQYF; clone size: NA; J gene: TRBJ2-7; D gene: NA; V gene: TRBV5-5
CDR3 DNA: TGTGCCAGCAGCCCCCGGAGGGGATCCTACGAGCAGTACTTC; CDR3 protein: CASSPRRGSYEQYF; clone size: NA; J gene: TRBJ2-7; D gene: NA; V gene: TRBV7-9
CDR3 DNA: TGTGCCAGTAGTATGCCGGGACAGGGGTCCTATGGCTACACCTTC; CDR3 protein: CASSMPGQGSYGYTF; clone size: NA; J gene: TRBJ1-2; D gene: TRBD1; V gene: TRBV19
CDR3 DNA: TGTGCCAGCAGCTATGGGGGCTCAGACACTGAAGCTTTCTTT; CDR3 protein: CASSYGGSDTEAFF; clone size: NA; J gene: TRBJ1-1; D gene: NA; V gene: TRBV11-3
CDR3 DNA: TGCGCCAGCACCATGGGAGGGGCCCCTAATGAAAAACTGTTTTTT; CDR3 protein: CASTMGGAPNEKLFF; clone size: NA; J gene: TRBJ1-4; D gene: NA; V gene: TRBV5-1
CDR3 DNA: TGTGCCAGCAGCGTAGGGTCGGGACAGGATGCTCGAGGCTACACCTTC; CDR3 protein: CASSVGSGQDARGYTF; clone size: NA; J gene: TRBJ1-2; D gene: TRBD1; V gene: TRBV9
CDR3 DNA: TGTGCCGGGCCCGACGGCGAGCAGTTCTTC; CDR3 protein: CAGPDGEQFF; clone size: NA; J gene: TRBJ2-1; D gene: NA; V gene: TRBV6-5
CDR3 DNA: TGTGCCAGCAGCTTAATGGAGGGGCTAGCGGGGGTGAGCGATACGCAGTATTTT; CDR3 protein: CASSLMEGLAGVSDTQYF; clone size: few; J gene: TRBJ2-3; D gene: TRBD2; V gene: TRBV7-3
CDR3 DNA: TGTGCCAGTACAGGGGAAAACTATGGCTACACCTTC; CDR3 protein: CASTGENYGYTF; clone size: NA; J gene: TRBJ1-2; D gene: NA; V gene: TRBV19
CDR3 DNA: TGTGCCAGCAGTTACGCGGGGAGCGAGCAGTACTTC; CDR3 protein: CASSYAGSEQYF; clone size: NA; J gene: TRBJ2-7; D gene: NA; V gene: TRBV6-5
CDR3 DNA: TGTGCCAGCAGTGAATTAACCAGGGACGACACTGAAGCTTTCTTT; CDR3 protein: CASSELTRDDTEAFF; clone size: once; J gene: TRBJ1-1; D gene: NA; V gene: TRBV25-1
CDR3 DNA: TGCAGCGTCCGGACAGGTATTAATCAGCCCCAGCATTTT; CDR3 protein: CSVRTGINQPQHF; clone size: NA; J gene: TRBJ1-5; D gene: TRBD1; V gene: TRBV29-1
CDR3 DNA: TGTGCCAGTAAGGGGCCTTATAGCAATCAGCCCCAGCATTTT; CDR3 protein: CASKGPYSNQPQHF; clone size: NA; J gene: TRBJ1-5; D gene: NA; V gene: TRBV19
CDR3 DNA: TGTGCCAGTGGGGTTTCGTCCAATCAGCCCCAGCATTTT; CDR3 protein: CASGVSSNQPQHF; clone size: NA; J gene: TRBJ1-5; D gene: NA; V gene: TRBV19
CDR3 DNA: TGTGCCAGCAGCCAAGTCCGCTCTGGAAACACCATATATTTT; CDR3 protein: CASSQVRSGNTIYF; clone size: NA; J gene: TRBJ1-3; D gene: NA; V gene: TRBV14
CDR3 DNA: TGTGCCAGCAGTTCCCCAGTGGGGCGAAAATCCTACGAGCAGTACTTC; CDR3 protein: CASSSPVGRKSYEQYF; clone size: NA; J gene: TRBJ2-7; D gene: NA; V gene: TRBV28
CDR3 DNA: TGTGCCAGCAGCCAACAGACAGCGACCTACGAGCAGTACTTC; CDR3 protein: CASSQQTATYEQYF; clone size: once; J gene: TRBJ2-7; D gene: NA; V gene: TRBV14
CDR3 DNA: TGTGCAAGTCGCTTAAGCCGACCAGGAATCACACACACAGATACGCAGTATTTT; CDR3 protein: CASRLSRPGITHTDTQYF; clone size: NA; J gene: TRBJ2-3; D gene: NA; V gene: TRBV12-2
CDR3 DNA: TGTGCCATCAGTGTAGGGCAGGCAGTTTGGAATGAGCAGTTCTTC; CDR3 protein: CAISVGQAVWNEQFF; clone size: NA; J gene: TRBJ2-1; D gene: NA; V gene: TRBV10-3
CDR3 DNA: TGTGCCAGCAGTTACCCCTCGGTAGCGGGGTACAATGAGCAGTTCTTC; CDR3 protein: CASSYPSVAGYNEQFF; clone size: NA; J gene: TRBJ2-1; D gene: TRBD2; V gene: TRBV6-6
CDR3 DNA: TGTGCCAGCAGCGGCCGGCAGACTAGTTCCCACAATGAGCAGTTCTTC; CDR3 protein: CASSGRQTSSHNEQFF; clone size: NA; J gene: TRBJ2-1; D gene: NA; V gene: TRBV7-3
CDR3 DNA: TGTGCCAGCAGCTTACGTAGGGGATCTTTGGATGAAAAACTGTTTTTT; CDR3 protein: CASSLRRGSLDEKLFF; clone size: NA; J gene: TRBJ1-4; D gene: NA; V gene: TRBV7-2
CDR3 DNA: TGTGCCAGTAGCCTACAAGAAAATGAAAAACTGTTTTTT; CDR3 protein: CASSLQENEKLFF; clone size: NA; J gene: TRBJ1-4; D gene: NA; V gene: TRBV19
CDR3 DNA: TGCGCCAGCAGCCCGACAGGGGGGCGGCTCGGAGGAGAGACCCAGTACTTC; CDR3 protein: CASSPTGGRLGGETQYF; clone size: NA; J gene: TRBJ2-5; D gene: TRBD1; V gene: TRBV5-1
CDR3 DNA: TGTGCCAGCAGCGTGCCATCGGGGGGAAATAACAATGAGCAGTTCTTC; CDR3 protein: CASSVPSGGNNNEQFF; clone size: NA; J gene: TRBJ2-1; D gene: TRBD2; V gene: TRBV7-3
CDR3 DNA: TGTGCCAGTAGGGAAGGGTATGGCTACACCTTC; CDR3 protein: CASREGYGYTF; clone size: NA; J gene: TRBJ1-2; D gene: NA; V gene: TRBV19
CDR3 DNA: TGTGCCAGTAGTACCCGGACAGGGGAGGGATACTCTGGGGCCAACGTCCTGACTTTC; CDR3 protein: CASSTRTGEGYSGANVLTF; clone size: NA; J gene: TRBJ2-6; D gene: TRBD1; V gene: TRBV19
CDR3 DNA: TGTGCCAGCAGTAGGACTGACAATGAGCAGTTCTTC; CDR3 protein: CASSRTDNEQFF; clone size: once; J gene: TRBJ2-1; D gene: NA; V gene: TRBV7-3
CDR3 DNA: TGTGCCAGCAGCTCTAGGACTTCCTACGAGCAGTACTTC; CDR3 protein: CASSSRTSYEQYF; clone size: NA; J gene: TRBJ2-7; D gene: NA; V gene: TRBV7-2
CDR3 DNA: TGTGCCAGCAGGTTCCCTGACAGGAATTCACCCCTCCACTTT; CDR3 protein: CASRFPDRNSPLHF; clone size: NA; J gene: TRBJ1-6; D gene: NA; V gene: TRBV6-6
CDR3 DNA: TGTGCCAGCGGTGAAGGACAGGCAGCAATTAAAGAGACCCAGTACTTC; CDR3 protein: CASGEGQAAIKETQYF; clone size: NA; J gene: TRBJ2-5; D gene: TRBD1; V gene: TRBV25-1